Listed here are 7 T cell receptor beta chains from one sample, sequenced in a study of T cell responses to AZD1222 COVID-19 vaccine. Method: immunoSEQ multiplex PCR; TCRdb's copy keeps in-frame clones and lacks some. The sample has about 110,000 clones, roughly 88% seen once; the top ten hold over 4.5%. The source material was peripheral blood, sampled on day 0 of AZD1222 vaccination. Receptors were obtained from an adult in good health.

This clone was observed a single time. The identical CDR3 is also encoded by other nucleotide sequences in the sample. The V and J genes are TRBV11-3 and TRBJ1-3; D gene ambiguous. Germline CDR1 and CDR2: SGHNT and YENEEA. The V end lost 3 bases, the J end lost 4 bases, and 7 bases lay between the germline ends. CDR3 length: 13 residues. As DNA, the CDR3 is TGTGCCAGCAGCTTGTCCTCGGGAAACACCATATATTTT. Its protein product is CASSLSSGNTIYF.

The chain's CDR3 is CASSLTSSGRYEQYF. The CDR3 coding sequence is TGTGCCAGCAGTCTAACCTCTAGCGGGAGGTACGAGCAGTACTTC. The J gene is TRBJ2-7, the V gene TRBV27; 11 bases agree with TRBD2. This CDR3 is built from 15 residues. CDR1 and CDR2 from the germline V gene are MNHEY and SMNVEV (reference sequence). V shed 5 bases, J shed 4 bases, and the junction held 7 bases outside the gene matches.

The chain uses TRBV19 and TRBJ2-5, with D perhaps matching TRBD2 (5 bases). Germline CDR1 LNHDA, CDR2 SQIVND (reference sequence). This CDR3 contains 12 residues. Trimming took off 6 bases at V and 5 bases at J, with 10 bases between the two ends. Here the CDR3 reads CASSLGVETQYF. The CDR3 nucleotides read TGTGCCAGTAGCCTGGGAGTGGAGACCCAGTACTTC. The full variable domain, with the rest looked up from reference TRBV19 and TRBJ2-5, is DGGITQSPKYLFRKEGQNVTLSCEQNLNHDAMYWYRQDPGQGLRLIYYSQIVNDFQKGDIAEGYSVSREKKESFPLTVTSAQKNPTAFYLCASSLGVETQYFGPGTRLLVL.

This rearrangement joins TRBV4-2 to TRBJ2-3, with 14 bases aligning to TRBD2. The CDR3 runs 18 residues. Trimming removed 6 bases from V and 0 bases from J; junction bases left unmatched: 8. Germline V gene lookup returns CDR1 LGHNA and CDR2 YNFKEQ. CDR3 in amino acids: CASSSTRLAGGSTDTQYF. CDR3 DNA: TGTGCCAGCAGTTCCACCAGACTAGCGGGAGGGAGCACAGATACGCAGTATTTT.

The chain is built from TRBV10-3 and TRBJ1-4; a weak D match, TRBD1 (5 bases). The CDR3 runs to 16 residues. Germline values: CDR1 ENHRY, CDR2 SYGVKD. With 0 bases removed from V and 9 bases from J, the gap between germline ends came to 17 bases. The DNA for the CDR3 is TGTGCCATCAGTGAGTCGTCCCGGGGGATGGGCCAAAAACTGTTTTTT. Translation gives CAISESSRGMGQKLFF.

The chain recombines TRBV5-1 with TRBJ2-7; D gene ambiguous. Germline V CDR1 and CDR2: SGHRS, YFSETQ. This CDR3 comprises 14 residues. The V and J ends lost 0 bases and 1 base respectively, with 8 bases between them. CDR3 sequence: CASSLDTWSYEQYF. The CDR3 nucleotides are TGCGCCAGCAGCTTGGACACCTGGTCCTACGAGCAGTACTTC.

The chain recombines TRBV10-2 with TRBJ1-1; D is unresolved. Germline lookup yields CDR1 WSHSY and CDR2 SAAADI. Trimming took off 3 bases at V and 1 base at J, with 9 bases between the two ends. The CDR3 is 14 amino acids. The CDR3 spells CASSDPGRNTEAFF. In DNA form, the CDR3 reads TGCGCCAGCAGTGACCCCGGACGGAACACTGAAGCTTTCTTT.